This TCR beta chain derives from a study of T cells in Graves' hyperthyroidism and ophthalmopathy. Findings of the study overall: Researchers found most expanded thyroid clonotypes above 0.001 in blood as well. In validation, the model predicted ophthalmopathy. These predictions came a median roughly six months before onset.

Criteria for exclusion of patients were uncontrolled infection, other autoimmune disease, pregnancy or lactation. For this clonotype: No antigen is known for it.

RNA transcripts gave rise to amplified TCR beta CDR3 regions. RT-PCR in the first round (using the HTBI primer set) targeted the TCR CDR3. TCRdb recomputed calls from the multiplex PCR reads with MiXCR, one row per CDR3 protein. The sample shows 600,000 to 700,000 distinct CDR3 sequences, 45% of them seen only once. V shed 7 bases and J shed 2 bases, with 12 bases lying between them. The CDR3 extends over 13 amino acids. In germline, CDR1 is MRHNA, CDR2 SNTAGT. This clonotype was sampled from an adult man with Graves' disease, either hyperthyroidism or ophthalmopathy (not recorded which). Sequencing used peripheral blood or thyroid tissue (not recorded which). This chain joins TRBV6-4 and TRBJ2-7; the D is unclear. CDR3 region: CASTAMYPYEQYF. In DNA, the CDR3 is TGTGCCAGCACGGCTATGTATCCCTACGAGCAGTACTTC.